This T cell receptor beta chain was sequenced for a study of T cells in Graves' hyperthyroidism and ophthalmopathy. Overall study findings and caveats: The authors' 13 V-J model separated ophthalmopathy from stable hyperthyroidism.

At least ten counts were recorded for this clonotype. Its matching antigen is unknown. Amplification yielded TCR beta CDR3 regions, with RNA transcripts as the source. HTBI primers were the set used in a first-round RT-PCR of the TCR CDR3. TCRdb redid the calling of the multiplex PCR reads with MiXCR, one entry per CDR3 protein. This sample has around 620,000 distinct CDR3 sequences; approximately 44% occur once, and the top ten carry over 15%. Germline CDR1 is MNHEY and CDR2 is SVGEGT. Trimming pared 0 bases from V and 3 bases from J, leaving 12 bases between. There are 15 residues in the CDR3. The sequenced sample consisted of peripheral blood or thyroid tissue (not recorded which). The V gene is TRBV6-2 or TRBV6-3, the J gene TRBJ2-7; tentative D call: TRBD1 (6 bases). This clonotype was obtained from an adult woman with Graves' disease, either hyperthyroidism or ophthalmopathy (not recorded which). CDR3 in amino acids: CASSYSTGPSYEQYF. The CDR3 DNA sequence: TGTGCCAGCAGTTACTCAACAGGGCCTAGCTACGAGCAGTACTTC.